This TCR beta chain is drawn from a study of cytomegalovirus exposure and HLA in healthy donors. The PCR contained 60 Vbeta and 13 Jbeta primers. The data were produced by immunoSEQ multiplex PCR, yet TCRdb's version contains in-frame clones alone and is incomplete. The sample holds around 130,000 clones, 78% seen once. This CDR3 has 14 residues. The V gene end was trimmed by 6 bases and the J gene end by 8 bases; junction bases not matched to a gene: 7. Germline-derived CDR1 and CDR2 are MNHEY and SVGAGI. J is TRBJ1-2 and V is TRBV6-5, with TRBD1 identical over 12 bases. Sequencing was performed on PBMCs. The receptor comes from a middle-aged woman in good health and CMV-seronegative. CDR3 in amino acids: CASSVGQGASGYTF. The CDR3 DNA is TGTGCCAGCAGCGTGGGACAGGGGGCGAGCGGCTACACCTTC.